Sequencing of this T cell receptor beta chain was carried out in a study of CD8+ T cells in alopecia areata. Pooled cells of cutaneous lymph node origin were sorted on CD4, CD8alpha, NKG2D, NKG2ACE and other markers. Reverse transcription of extracted RNA yielded cDNA, which provided the sequencing template. Clones were sequenced by immunoSEQ multiplex PCR, and TCRdb holds only the in-frame ones, with some missing. This sample carries approximately 300,000 clones, none of them present only once. V shed 4 bases and J 2 bases; nucleotides not matched to a gene: 6. The CDR3 consists of 16 residues. Germline V gives CDR1 SGHDT, CDR2 FRDEAV. The sample holds many counts of this clone. Mouse germline and gene names are used. The read gets to within 3 residues of the CDR3 end, and the germline J gene fills in the rest.

The receptor comes from a C3H/HeJ mouse with alopecia areata. The mouse line has the MHC haplotype H2-k. The V and J genes are TRBV14 and TRBJ1-6, with 7 bases that match TRBD1. TRBJ1-6 is an open reading frame, and its role is uncertain. The source material was CD4+ T cells sorted from a lymph node. The CDR3 sequence: CASSRWGQPYNSPLYF. CDR3 bases read: TGTGCCAGCAGTCGATGGGGACAGCCCTATAATTCGCCC.